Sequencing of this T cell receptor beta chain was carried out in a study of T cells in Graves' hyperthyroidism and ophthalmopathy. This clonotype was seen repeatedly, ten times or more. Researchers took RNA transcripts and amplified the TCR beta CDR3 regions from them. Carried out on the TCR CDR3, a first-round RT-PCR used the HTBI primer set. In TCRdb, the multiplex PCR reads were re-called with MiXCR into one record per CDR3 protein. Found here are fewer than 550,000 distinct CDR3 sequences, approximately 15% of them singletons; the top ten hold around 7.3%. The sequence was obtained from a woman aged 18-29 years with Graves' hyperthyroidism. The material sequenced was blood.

CDR3 sequence (DNA): TGTGCCAGTAGTGGTAGGGGGTCCTGGGGAGCCCTCACTACTAACTATGGCTACACCTTC. It yields the protein CASSGRGSWGALTTNYGYTF. The J gene is TRBJ1-2, the V gene TRBV19, with D maybe TRBD1 (6 bases). The length of the CDR3 is 20 residues. V gave up 5 bases and J gave up 0 bases, with 28 bases separating them. Germline V lookup: CDR1 LNHDA, CDR2 SQIVND (reference sequence). The full variable domain, rest sourced from reference TRBV19 and TRBJ1-2, is DGGITQSPKYLFRKEGQNVTLSCEQNLNHDAMYWYRQDPGQGLRLIYYSQIVNDFQKGDIAEGYSVSREKKESFPLTVTSAQKNPTAFYLCASSGRGSWGALTTNYGYTFGSGTRLTVV.